Shown below are 20 T cell receptor beta chains from a single sample sequenced in a study of cytomegalovirus exposure and HLA in healthy donors. The PCR contained 60 Vbeta and 13 Jbeta primers. Sequenced by immunoSEQ multiplex PCR; TCRdb stores in-frame clones only, minus some. The table records some 120,000 clones, roughly 69% of them present only once. The sample consisted of PBMCs. The receptor set was obtained from a woman aged 40 to 50 in good health and CMV-seropositive.

V gene TRBV15 combines with J gene TRBJ2-1; 7 bases map to TRBD2. Germline assignment: CDR1 LNHNV and CDR2 YYDKDF (reference sequence). This CDR3 has 16 amino acids. V was clipped by 1 base and J by 2 bases; unmatched bases: 5. The CDR3 protein is CATSRVGREPYNEQFF. The CDR3 DNA follows: TGTGCCACCAGCAGAGTGGGGAGGGAGCCCTACAATGAGCAGTTCTTC.

This clone was picked up one time. CDR3 protein: CASSLSRRGEELFF. CDR3 sequence (DNA): TGTGCCAGCAGTTTATCGAGGCGGGGGGAAGAGCTGTTTTTT. The chain uses TRBV27 and TRBJ2-2; the match to TRBD2 covers 8 bases. CDR1 and CDR2 from the germline V gene are MNHEY and SMNVEV (reference sequence). This CDR3 is built from 14 residues. Trimming cost V 0 bases and J 11 bases; bases outside gene matches: 5.

The chain employs TRBV5-8 and TRBJ2-2; no reliable D call. Germline V CDR1 and CDR2: SGHTS, YDEGEE. The CDR3 is made up of 16 amino acids. The V and J ends lost 0 bases and 2 bases respectively, with 11 bases between them. The CDR3 loop reads CASSLGELYNTGELFF. In DNA form, the CDR3 reads TGTGCCAGCAGCTTGGGAGAGCTCTACAACACCGGGGAGCTGTTTTTT.

V usage is TRBV5-4 and J usage is TRBJ1-3; 7 bases are a match to TRBD1. Trimming took 3 bases from V and 4 from J; bases not matched to a gene: 7. The CDR3 runs to 15 residues. Per the germline V gene, CDR1 is SGHNT and CDR2 is YYREEE (reference sequence). The chain's CDR3 is CASSWDSEQGNTIYF. The CDR3 DNA reads as TGTGCCAGCAGCTGGGACAGCGAACAAGGAAACACCATATATTTT.

This clone is a singleton in its sample. The CDR3 sequence: CASRRLSGNTGELFF. Here the CDR3 DNA reads TGTGCCAGCAGACGGCTCTCAGGGAACACCGGGGAGCTGTTTTTT. V and J are TRBV6-5 and TRBJ2-2; D call uncertain. CDR3 length: 15 amino acids. Germline values: CDR1 MNHEY, CDR2 SVGAGI. The ends were cut back, 6 bases at V and 1 base at J, with 12 bases in the middle.

This clone has a handful of counts. The rearrangement uses TRBV6-1 and TRBJ1-2; D is perhaps TRBD1 (5 bases). This CDR3 spans 14 amino acids. The V gene lost 6 bases and the J gene lost 4 bases, with 15 bases spanning the gap. Germline CDR1 is MNHNS and CDR2 is SASEGT. CDR3 protein: CASSLGEGSYGYTF. The CDR3 bases are TGTGCCAGCAGCCTAGGGGAGGGAAGCTATGGCTACACCTTC.

This CDR3 reads CASSPVGSGEQFF. DNA for the CDR3: TGCGCCAGCAGCCCGGTAGGGTCGGGAGAGCAGTTCTTC. The rearrangement uses TRBV5-1 and TRBJ2-1, with D possibly matching TRBD2 (5 bases). This CDR3 contains 13 residues. Trimming took off 4 bases at V and 10 bases at J, with 15 bases between the two ends. From germline, CDR1 is SGHRS and CDR2 YFSETQ. Filled out from reference TRBV5-1 and TRBJ2-1, the complete variable domain reads KAGVTQTPRYLIKTRGQQVTLSCSPISGHRSVSWYQQTPGQGLQFLFEYFSETQRNKGNFPGRFSGRQFSNSRSEMNVSTLELGDSALYLCASSPVGSGEQFFGPGTRLTVL.

The V call is TRBV9, the J call TRBJ1-3; the D gene is possibly TRBD1 (6 bases). The ends were cut back, 3 bases at V and 0 bases at J, with 13 bases in the middle. This CDR3 has 16 amino acids. The germline V gene has CDR1 SGDLS and CDR2 YYNGEE. CDR3 in amino acids: CASSAWGGSSGNTIYF. DNA of the CDR3: TGTGCCAGCAGCGCCTGGGGGGGCAGCTCTGGAAACACCATATATTTT.

This clone occurred once. The chain combines TRBV5-6 with TRBJ2-7, with 9 nucleotides matching TRBD1. The length of the CDR3 is 16 residues. Germline values: CDR1 SGHDT, CDR2 YYEEEE. Germline trimming cut 0 bases from V and 6 bases from J; bases unmatched to any gene: 10. For the CDR3, the DNA is TGTGCCAGCAGCTTGGGGGACAGGGTAATTTTTGGCGAGCAGTACTTC. Protein: CASSLGDRVIFGEQYF.

The rearrangement joins TRBV19 to TRBJ1-2; D call uncertain. Germline V gives CDR1 LNHDA, CDR2 SQIVND (reference sequence). The V end was cut by 6 bases, the J end by 4 bases, with 21 bases between. The CDR3 is made up of 16 amino acids. CDR3 nucleotide sequence: TGTGCCAGTAGAGTTCCGGAGGGATTACGCGGCTATGGCTACACCTTC. Its protein product is CASRVPEGLRGYGYTF.

J is TRBJ2-5 and V is TRBV19, with D possibly being TRBD1 (6 bases). CDR1 and CDR2 (germline): LNHDA, SQIVND (reference sequence). The length of the CDR3 is 11 residues. Trimming took 7 bases from V and 5 from J, leaving 8 bases between them. In DNA, the CDR3 is TGTGCCAGTACGAGGGGGGAGACCCAGTACTTC. Its translation is CASTRGETQYF.

The rearrangement links TRBV9 to TRBJ2-1; TRBD2 might be the D (5 bases). Germline values: CDR1 SGDLS, CDR2 YYNGEE. V shed 3 bases and J shed 9 bases, with 19 bases lying between them. The CDR3 has 15 residues. CDR3: CASSAAKGVSGEQFF. CDR3 DNA sequence: TGTGCCAGCAGCGCCGCCAAGGGAGTGTCGGGTGAGCAGTTCTTC. Combining the CDR3 with reference TRBV9 and TRBJ2-1 gives the whole variable domain DSGVTQTPKHLITATGQRVTLRCSPRSGDLSVYWYQQSLDQGLQFLIQYYNGEERAKGNILERFSAQQFPDLHSELNLSSLELGDSALYFCASSAAKGVSGEQFFGPGTRLTVL.

This clone was observed a handful of times. The rearrangement joins TRBV9 to TRBJ2-1; D is perhaps TRBD2 (6 bases). Trimming cost V 0 bases and J 6 bases, with 13 bases left between them. Germline V CDR1 and CDR2: SGDLS, YYNGEE. The CDR3 contains 15 residues. The CDR3 DNA reads TGTGCCAGCAGCGTAGTCGGGAGCTACCGCAATGAGCAGTTCTTC. This encodes CASSVVGSYRNEQFF.

This rearrangement joins TRBV9 to TRBJ1-2; a possible D gene is TRBD1 (6 bases). V gave up 0 bases and J gave up 0 bases, with 12 bases separating them. The CDR3 covers 16 residues. Germline loops: CDR1 SGDLS, CDR2 YYNGEE. Here the CDR3 DNA reads TGTGCCAGCAGCGTAGGAGGGACACAATCTAACTATGGCTACACCTTC. As protein: CASSVGGTQSNYGYTF.

The chain couples TRBV14 to TRBJ2-2; 7 bases map to TRBD2. The germline V gene encodes CDR1 SGHDN and CDR2 FVKESK. The CDR3 covers 17 residues. The junction had 6 bases not matched to a gene; V was cut back by 2 bases and J by 0 bases. The CDR3 DNA is TGTGCCAGCAGCCAACCATCAGGACTAGCGAACACCGGGGAGCTGTTTTTT. Encoded protein: CASSQPSGLANTGELFF.

The chain couples TRBV29-1 to TRBJ2-5, with D perhaps matching TRBD2 (6 bases). The germline V and J ends were trimmed by 0 bases and 2 bases, with 7 bases remaining between them. This CDR3 is 13 amino acids long. Germline-derived CDR1 and CDR2 are SQVTM and ANQGSEA. In nucleotides, the CDR3 is TGCAGCGTTGAAGAGGGGGGTCAAGAGACCCAGTACTTC. Protein sequence: CSVEEGGQETQYF.

The chain couples TRBV6-5 to TRBJ2-1; 9 positions agree with TRBD2. CDR3 length: 15 residues. Per germline, CDR1 MNHEY and CDR2 SVGAGI. The V gene end was trimmed by 5 bases and the J gene end by 4 bases; junction bases not matched to a gene: 6. Written as DNA, the CDR3 is TGTGCCAGCAGTCACATAGCGGGAGCATACAATGAGCAGTTCTTC. Protein sequence: CASSHIAGAYNEQFF.

J is TRBJ2-6 and V is TRBV4-3; D may be TRBD1 (7 bases). Germline CDR1 LGHNA, CDR2 YSLEER. The CDR3 runs 19 residues. Trimming left V 6 bases short and J 0 bases short, with 21 bases between. The CDR3 region is CASRPGPGGMGSGANVLTF. The CDR3 DNA is TGCGCCAGCAGACCCGGACCAGGGGGGATGGGCTCTGGGGCCAACGTCCTGACTTTC.

The V and J genes are TRBV9 and TRBJ1-3; maybe TRBD1 (6 bases). The germline gives CDR1 SGDLS, CDR2 YYNGEE. The CDR3 has 16 amino acids. Trimming pared 4 bases from V and 0 bases from J, leaving 14 bases between. The CDR3 is CASSSHRDYSGNTIYF. In DNA form, the CDR3 reads TGTGCCAGCAGCTCTCACAGGGACTACTCTGGAAACACCATATATTTT.

This chain joins TRBV7-2 and TRBJ2-1; D may be TRBD1 (5 bases). The CDR3 covers 15 residues. Germline V gene lookup returns CDR1 SGHTA and CDR2 FQGNSA. The V end was cut by 1 base, the J end by 5 bases, with 12 bases between. CDR3 nucleotides: TGTGCCAGCAGCTTAGACCAGGGCATCCACAATGAGCAGTTCTTC. Protein: CASSLDQGIHNEQFF.